These 9 T cell receptor beta chains originate from one sample sequenced in a study of blood T cell repertoires in COVID-19. TCRdb's copy holds only in-frame clones and misses some; the assay was immunoSEQ multiplex PCR. The sample consists of some 220,000 clones, 65% to 90% of them appearing once. Sequencing was carried out using peripheral blood. The receptors derive from a woman between 70 and 85 years old with COVID-19, enrolled during active disease.

This clone was counted once. The chain uses TRBV18 and TRBJ1-1; no definite D call. This CDR3 is 16 amino acids long. Deletions cut 3 bases from V and 3 bases from J, with 17 bases between. Germline lookup yields CDR1 KGHSH and CDR2 LQKENI. The CDR3 here is CASSPGGWRIYTEAFF. The CDR3 DNA follows: TGTGCCAGCTCACCCGGAGGTTGGAGGATTTACACTGAAGCTTTCTTT.

V is TRBV4-1 and J is TRBJ1-1, with no clear D. V shed 4 bases and J shed 4 bases, with 13 bases lying between them. The germline V gene encodes CDR1 MGHRA and CDR2 YSYEKL. The CDR3 spans 14 residues. CDR3 region: CASSRVGVSTEAFF. The DNA of the CDR3 is TGCGCCAGCAGCCGTGTCGGAGTTAGCACTGAAGCTTTCTTT.

CDR3 DNA: TGTGCCAGCAGCCACGGGACAAGAGGTAGTTCACCCCTCCACTTT. It encodes CASSHGTRGSSPLHF. V and J are TRBV7-6 and TRBJ1-6, with TRBD1 as a possible D gene (6 bases). The CDR3 sequence is 15 residues long. Trimming removed 5 bases from V and 9 bases from J, with 17 bases in between. Germline values: CDR1 SGHVS, CDR2 FNYEAQ.

This clone was found a few times. V is TRBV11-3 and J is TRBJ2-3, with TRBD2 matching 8 bases. V dropped 1 base and J dropped 1; count of bases not matched to a gene: 4. The CDR3 has 16 residues. Germline V gene data show CDR1 as SGHNT and CDR2 as YENEEA. This CDR3 reads CASSLGAGGRTDTQYF. The CDR3 DNA sequence: TGTGCCAGCAGCTTAGGGGCGGGGGGTCGCACAGATACGCAGTATTTT.

The CDR3 loop reads CASSSPAPDRGHGYTF. The CDR3, as DNA: TGTGCCAGCAGTTCACCGGCCCCGGACAGGGGGCATGGCTACACCTTC. This chain links TRBV6-5 with TRBJ1-2; 11 bases map to TRBD1. V was pared by 4 bases and J by 6 bases, with 10 bases of the junction left unmatched. The germline V gene has CDR1 MNHEY and CDR2 SVGAGI. This CDR3 has 16 amino acids.

The rearrangement uses TRBV19 and TRBJ1-1, with D possibly matching TRBD1 (6 bases). CDR3 length: 14 amino acids. V lost 5 bases and J 11 bases, leaving 21 bases between the germline ends. The V gene's germline CDR1 is LNHDA and CDR2 SQIVND (reference sequence). Here the CDR3 DNA reads TGTGCCAGTAGTTTGGGGTCTACAGGGAATGATGCTTTCTTT. Its translation is CASSLGSTGNDAFF.

The chain has TRBV9 and TRBJ1-6, with 7 bases fitting TRBD1. Germline V gene data show CDR1 as SGDLS and CDR2 as YYNGEE. This CDR3 comprises 15 residues. Trimming took 4 bases from V and 4 from J; bases not matched to a gene: 5. The CDR3 DNA sequence: TGTGCCAGCAGCCTCGGGACAGCTTATAATTCACCCCTCCACTTT. This gives the protein CASSLGTAYNSPLHF.

The chain couples TRBV7-6 to TRBJ1-5, with 7 bases fitting TRBD1. In germline, CDR1 is SGHVS, CDR2 FNYEAQ. The trim removed 5 bases at V and 7 bases at J, leaving 5 bases unmatched. There are 13 residues in the CDR3. This chain's CDR3 is CASSPDRVQPQHF. In DNA, the CDR3 is TGTGCCAGCAGCCCCGACAGGGTACAGCCCCAGCATTTT.

The chain recombines TRBV19 with TRBJ2-7, with D unresolved. Germline CDR1 LNHDA, CDR2 SQIVND (reference sequence). V lost 6 bases, J lost 1 base, and 13 bases lay in between. This CDR3 is 14 amino acids long. CDR3 bases: TGTGCCAGTAGGCCTCAACTCCCGTCCTACGAGCAGTACTTC. It codes for CASRPQLPSYEQYF.